The table lists the clone carrying this T cell receptor (beta chain) with a few counts. This sample was included in a study of T cells in Graves' hyperthyroidism and ophthalmopathy. This CDR3 contains 16 residues. Per germline, CDR1 DFQATT and CDR2 SNEGSKA (reference sequence). Trimming cost V 1 base and J 2 bases, with 12 bases left between them. Amplified regions were TCR beta CDR3 sequences from RNA transcripts. An initial round of RT-PCR targeting the TCR CDR3 relied on the HTBI primer set. TCRdb reprocessed the multiplex PCR reads via MiXCR and lists one record per CDR3 protein. This table has 600,000 to 750,000 distinct CDR3 sequences, 15% to 20% appearing once.

This sequence originates from a man aged 50 to 60 with Graves' hyperthyroidism. The sequenced sample consisted of blood. The J gene is TRBJ1-6, the V gene TRBV20-1; D is undetermined. Here the CDR3 reads CSARAGVITYNSPLHF. CDR3 sequence (DNA): TGCAGTGCTAGAGCTGGGGTAATAACCTATAATTCACCCCTCCACTTT.